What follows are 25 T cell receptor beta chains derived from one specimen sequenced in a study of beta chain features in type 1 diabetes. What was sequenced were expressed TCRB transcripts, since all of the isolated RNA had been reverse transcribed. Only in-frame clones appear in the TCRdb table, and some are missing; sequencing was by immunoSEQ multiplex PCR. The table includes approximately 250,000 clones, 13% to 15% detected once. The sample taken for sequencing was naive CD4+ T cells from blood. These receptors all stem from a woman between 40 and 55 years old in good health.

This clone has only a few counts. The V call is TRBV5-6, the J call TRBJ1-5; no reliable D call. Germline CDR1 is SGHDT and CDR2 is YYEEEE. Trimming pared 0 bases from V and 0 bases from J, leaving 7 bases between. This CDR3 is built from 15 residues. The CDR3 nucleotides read TGTGCCAGCAGCTTGGCCGGGGTTAGCAATCAGCCCCAGCATTTT. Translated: CASSLAGVSNQPQHF.

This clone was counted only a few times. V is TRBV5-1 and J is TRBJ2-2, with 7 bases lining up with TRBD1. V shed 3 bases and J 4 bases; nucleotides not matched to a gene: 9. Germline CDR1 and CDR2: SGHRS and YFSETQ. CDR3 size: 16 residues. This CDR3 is CASSSNRGAGTGELFF. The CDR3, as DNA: TGCGCCAGCAGCTCCAACAGGGGAGCCGGCACCGGGGAGCTGTTTTTT.

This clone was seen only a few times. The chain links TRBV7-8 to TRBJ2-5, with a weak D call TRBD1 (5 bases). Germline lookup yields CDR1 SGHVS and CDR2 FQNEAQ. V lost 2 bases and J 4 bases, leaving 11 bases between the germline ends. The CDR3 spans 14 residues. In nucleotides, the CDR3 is TGTGCCAGCAGCTTATACAGGAAAGGAGAGACCCAGTACTTC. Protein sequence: CASSLYRKGETQYF.

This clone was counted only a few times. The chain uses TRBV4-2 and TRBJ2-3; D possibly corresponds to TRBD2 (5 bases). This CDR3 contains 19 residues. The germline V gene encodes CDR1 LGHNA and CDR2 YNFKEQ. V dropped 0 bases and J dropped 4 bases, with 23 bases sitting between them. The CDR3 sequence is CASSQDLVAGGTSADTQYF. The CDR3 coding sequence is TGTGCCAGCAGCCAAGATCTCGTGGCAGGAGGTACTTCGGCAGATACGCAGTATTTT.

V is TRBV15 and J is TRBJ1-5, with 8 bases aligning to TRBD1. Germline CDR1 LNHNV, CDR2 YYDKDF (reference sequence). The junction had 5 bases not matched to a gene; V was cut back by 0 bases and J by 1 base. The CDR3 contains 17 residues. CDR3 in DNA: TGTGCCACCAGCAGAGATCCGGGACAGGCCAGCAATCAGCCCCAGCATTTT. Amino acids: CATSRDPGQASNQPQHF.

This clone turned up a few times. CDR3 DNA sequence: TGTGCCAGCAGCATAAGGGCGGGGGGACAAGAGACCCAGTACTTC. Translated, it gives CASSIRAGGQETQYF. The chain has TRBV7-2 and TRBJ2-5; 8 nucleotides agree with TRBD2. The junction had 7 bases not matched to a gene; V was cut back by 5 bases and J by 2 bases. This CDR3 spans 15 amino acids. Germline assignment: CDR1 SGHTA and CDR2 FQGNSA.

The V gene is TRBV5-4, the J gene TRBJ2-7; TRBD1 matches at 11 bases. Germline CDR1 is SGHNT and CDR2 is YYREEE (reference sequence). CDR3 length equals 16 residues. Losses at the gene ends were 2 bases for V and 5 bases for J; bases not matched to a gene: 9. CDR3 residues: CASSLNPGQGGHEQYF. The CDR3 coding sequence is TGTGCCAGCAGCTTAAACCCGGGACAGGGGGGCCACGAGCAGTACTTC.

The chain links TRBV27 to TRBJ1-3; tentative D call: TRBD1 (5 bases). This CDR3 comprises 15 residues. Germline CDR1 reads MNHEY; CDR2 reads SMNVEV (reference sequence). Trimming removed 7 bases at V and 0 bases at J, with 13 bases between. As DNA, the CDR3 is TGTGCCAGCATGCTGACAGTCAGCTCTGGAAACACCATATATTTT. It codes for CASMLTVSSGNTIYF.

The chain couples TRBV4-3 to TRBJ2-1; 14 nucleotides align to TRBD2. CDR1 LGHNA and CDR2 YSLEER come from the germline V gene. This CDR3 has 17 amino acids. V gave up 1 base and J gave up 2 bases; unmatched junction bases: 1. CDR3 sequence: CASSQVGLAGAYNEQFF. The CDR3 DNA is TGCGCCAGCAGCCAAGTGGGACTAGCGGGGGCCTACAATGAGCAGTTCTTC.

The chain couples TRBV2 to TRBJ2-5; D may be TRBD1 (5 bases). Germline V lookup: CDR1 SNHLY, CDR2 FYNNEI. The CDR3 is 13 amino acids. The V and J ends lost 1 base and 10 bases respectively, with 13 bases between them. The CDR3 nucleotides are TGTGCCAGCAGTGAAGGGCAGGTTAGGGGCCAGTACTTC. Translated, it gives CASSEGQVRGQYF.

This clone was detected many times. In nucleotides, the CDR3 is TGTGCCAGCAGTTATCGGGACACAGATACGCAGTATTTT. Translation gives CASSYRDTDTQYF. The J gene is TRBJ2-3, the V gene TRBV7-2, with D tentatively TRBD2 (5 bases). CDR3 length: 13 amino acids. Germline CDR1 is SGHTA and CDR2 is FQGNSA. Trimming took off 6 bases at V and 2 bases at J, with 9 bases between the two ends.

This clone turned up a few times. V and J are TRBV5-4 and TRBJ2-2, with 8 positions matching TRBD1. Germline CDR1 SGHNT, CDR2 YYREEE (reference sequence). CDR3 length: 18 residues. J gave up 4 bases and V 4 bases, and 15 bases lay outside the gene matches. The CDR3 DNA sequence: TGTGCCAGCAGCGCGATCAGGACAGGGAGGTCCGCCACCGGGGAGCTGTTTTTT. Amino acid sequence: CASSAIRTGRSATGELFF.

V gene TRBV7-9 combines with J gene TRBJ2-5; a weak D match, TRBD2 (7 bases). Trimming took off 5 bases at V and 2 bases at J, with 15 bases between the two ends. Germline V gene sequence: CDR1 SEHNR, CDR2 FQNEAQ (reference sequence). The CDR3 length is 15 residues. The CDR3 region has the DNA TGTGCCAGCAGCCCTGGACAGCGGGAACAAGAGACCCAGTACTTC. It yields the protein CASSPGQREQETQYF.

CDR3 sequence reads: CSVEDPGRNTEAFF. CDR3 nucleotides: TGCAGCGTTGAAGATCCCGGGAGAAACACTGAAGCTTTCTTT. The chain uses TRBV29-1 and TRBJ1-1; D remains ambiguous. CDR1 and CDR2 from the germline V gene are SQVTM and ANQGSEA. This CDR3 is built from 14 residues. V dropped 0 bases and J dropped 2 bases, with 10 bases sitting between them.

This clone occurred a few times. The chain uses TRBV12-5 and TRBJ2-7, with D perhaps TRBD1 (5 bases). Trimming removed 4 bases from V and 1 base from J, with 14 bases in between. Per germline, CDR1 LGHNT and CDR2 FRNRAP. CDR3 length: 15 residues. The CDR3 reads CASGSATALSYEQYF. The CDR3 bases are TGTGCTAGTGGTTCCGCGACAGCGCTATCCTACGAGCAGTACTTC.

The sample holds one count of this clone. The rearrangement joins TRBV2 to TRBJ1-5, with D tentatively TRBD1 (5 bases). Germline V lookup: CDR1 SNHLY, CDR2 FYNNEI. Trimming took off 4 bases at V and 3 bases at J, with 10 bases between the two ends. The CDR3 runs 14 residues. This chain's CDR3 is CASSAGISNQPQHF. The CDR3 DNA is TGTGCCAGCAGTGCAGGGATTTCCAATCAGCCCCAGCATTTT.

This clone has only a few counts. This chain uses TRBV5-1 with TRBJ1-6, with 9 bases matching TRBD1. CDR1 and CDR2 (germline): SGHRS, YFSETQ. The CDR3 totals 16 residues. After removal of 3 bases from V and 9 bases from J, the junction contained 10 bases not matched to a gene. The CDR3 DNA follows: TGCGCCAGCAGCTCCCCCGGGACAGGGCTTCCTTCACCCCTCCACTTT. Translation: CASSSPGTGLPSPLHF.

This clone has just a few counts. CDR3 in DNA: TGTGCCAGCAGCGGGGGCCTCTACACCGGGGAGCTGTTTTTT. Residues: CASSGGLYTGELFF. The chain links TRBV7-9 to TRBJ2-2, with a weak D call TRBD1 (6 bases). V was shortened by 5 bases and J by 3 bases, with 10 bases between the two germline ends. The CDR3 covers 14 residues. Germline V CDR1 and CDR2: SEHNR, FQNEAQ (reference sequence).

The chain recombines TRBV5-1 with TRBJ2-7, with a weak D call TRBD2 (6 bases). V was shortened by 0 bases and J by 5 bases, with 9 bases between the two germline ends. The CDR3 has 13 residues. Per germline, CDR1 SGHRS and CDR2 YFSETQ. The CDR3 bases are TGCGCCAGCAGCTTGGGACGGGGGAACGAGCAGTACTTC. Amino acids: CASSLGRGNEQYF.

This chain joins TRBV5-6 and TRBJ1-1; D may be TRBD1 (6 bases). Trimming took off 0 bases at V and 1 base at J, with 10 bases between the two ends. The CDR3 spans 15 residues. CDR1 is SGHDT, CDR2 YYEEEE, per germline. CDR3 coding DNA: TGTGCCAGCAGCTTGGTGGACAGTGAGAACACTGAAGCTTTCTTT. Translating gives CASSLVDSENTEAFF. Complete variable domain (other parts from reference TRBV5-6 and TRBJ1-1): DAGVTQSPTHLIKTRGQQVTLRCSPKSGHDTVSWYQQALGQGPQFIFQYYEEEERQRGNFPDRFSGHQFPNYSSELNVNALLLGDSALYLCASSLVDSENTEAFFGQGTRLTVV.

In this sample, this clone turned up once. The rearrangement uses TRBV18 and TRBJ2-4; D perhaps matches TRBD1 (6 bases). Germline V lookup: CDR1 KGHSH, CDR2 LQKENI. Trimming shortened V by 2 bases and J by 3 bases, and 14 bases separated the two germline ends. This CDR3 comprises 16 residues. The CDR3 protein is CASSPAQRQDKNIQYF. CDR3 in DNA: TGTGCCAGCTCACCAGCCCAGCGACAGGACAAAAACATTCAGTACTTC. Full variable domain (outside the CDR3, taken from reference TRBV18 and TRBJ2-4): NAGVMQNPRHLVRRRGQEARLRCSPMKGHSHVYWYRQLPEEGLKFMVYLQKENIIDESGMPKERFSAEFPKEGPSILRIQQVVRGDSAAYFCASSPAQRQDKNIQYFGAGTRLSVL.

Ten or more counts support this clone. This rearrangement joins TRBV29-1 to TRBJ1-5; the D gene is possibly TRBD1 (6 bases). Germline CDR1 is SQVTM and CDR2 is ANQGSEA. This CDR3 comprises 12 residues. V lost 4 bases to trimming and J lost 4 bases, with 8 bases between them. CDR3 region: CSVADRNQPQHF. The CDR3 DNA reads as TGCAGCGTTGCCGACAGGAATCAGCCCCAGCATTTT.

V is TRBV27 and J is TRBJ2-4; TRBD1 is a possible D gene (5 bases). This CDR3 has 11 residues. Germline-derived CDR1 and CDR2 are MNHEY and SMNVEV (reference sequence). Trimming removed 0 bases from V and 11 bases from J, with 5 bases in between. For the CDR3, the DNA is TGTGCCAGCAGTTTATCAGGGGTTCAGTACTTC. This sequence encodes CASSLSGVQYF.

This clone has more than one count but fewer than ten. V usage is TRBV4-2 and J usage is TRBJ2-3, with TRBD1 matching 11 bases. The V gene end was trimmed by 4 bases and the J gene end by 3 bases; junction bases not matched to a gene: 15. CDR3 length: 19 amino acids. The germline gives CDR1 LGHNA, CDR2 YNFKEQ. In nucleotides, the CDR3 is TGTGCCAGCAGCCGGGGACAGGGGGACCCTCCGGGGGGAACAGATACGCAGTATTTT. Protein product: CASSRGQGDPPGGTDTQYF.

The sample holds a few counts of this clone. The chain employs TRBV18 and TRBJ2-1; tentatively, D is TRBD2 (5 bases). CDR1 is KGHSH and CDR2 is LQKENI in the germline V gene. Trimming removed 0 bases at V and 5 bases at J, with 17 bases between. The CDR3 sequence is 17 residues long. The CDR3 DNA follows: TGTGCCAGCTCACCACCGATTGCGCGGGCTACCCACAATGAGCAGTTCTTC. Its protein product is CASSPPIARATHNEQFF.